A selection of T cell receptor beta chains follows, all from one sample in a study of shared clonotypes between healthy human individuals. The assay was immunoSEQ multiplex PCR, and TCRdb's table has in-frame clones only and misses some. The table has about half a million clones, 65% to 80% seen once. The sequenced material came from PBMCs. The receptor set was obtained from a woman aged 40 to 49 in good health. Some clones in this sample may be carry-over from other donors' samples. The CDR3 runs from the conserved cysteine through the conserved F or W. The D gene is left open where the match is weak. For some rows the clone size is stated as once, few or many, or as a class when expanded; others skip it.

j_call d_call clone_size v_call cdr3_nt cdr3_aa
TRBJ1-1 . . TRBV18 TGTGCCAGCTCAGGAACCGGGACATCTAACACTGAAGCTTTCTTT CASSGTGTSNTEAFF
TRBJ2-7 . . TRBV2 TGTGCCAGCAGTGAAGGAGGGCACTCCTACGAGCAGTACTTC CASSEGGHSYEQYF
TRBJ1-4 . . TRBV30 TGTGCCTGCCCGGGGGGGTTCGGTGAAAAACTGTTTTTT CACPGGFGEKLFF
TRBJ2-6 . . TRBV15 TGTGCCACCAGCAACCCCGGACTGGGGAACGCTGGGGCCAACGTCCTGACTTTC CATSNPGLGNAGANVLTF
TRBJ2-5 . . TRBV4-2 TGTGCCAGCAGCCGACCCGGGGGACAAGAGACCCAGTACTTC CASSRPGGQETQYF
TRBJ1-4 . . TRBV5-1 TGCGCCAGCAGCTTAGACGCAACTAATGAAAAACTGTTTTTT CASSLDATNEKLFF
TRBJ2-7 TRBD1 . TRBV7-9 TGTGCCAGCAACGCACCGGGACAGGGGGCTCTCGAGCAGTACTTC CASNAPGQGALEQYF
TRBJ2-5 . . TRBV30 TGTGCCTGGAGTGCACAGGGTGGCCAAGAGACCCAGTACTTC CAWSAQGGQETQYF
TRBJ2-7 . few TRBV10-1 TGCGCCAGCAGTGAGAAAGACTCCGAAAACGAGCAGTACTTC CASSEKDSENEQYF
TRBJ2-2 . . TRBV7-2 TGTGCCAGCAGCACACTTACGAACACCGGGGAGCTGTTTTTT CASSTLTNTGELFF
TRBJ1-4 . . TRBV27 TGTGCCAGCAGTAAACGTCCGCGACAGGATCTCGGAAAACTGTTTTTT CASSKRPRQDLGKLFF
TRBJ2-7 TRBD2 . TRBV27 TGTGCCAGCAGTTCTGGACTAGGTGCAAACGAGCAGTACTTC CASSSGLGANEQYF
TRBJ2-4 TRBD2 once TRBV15 TGTGCCACCAGCAGAGGGACTAGCAGCAAAAACATTCAGTACTTC CATSRGTSSKNIQYF
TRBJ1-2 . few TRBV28 TGTGCCACCAAAGGGGCTAACTATGGCTACACCTTC CATKGANYGYTF
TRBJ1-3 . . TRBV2 TGTGCCAGCAGTGAATCCAGGGCTGGAAACACCATATATTTT CASSESRAGNTIYF
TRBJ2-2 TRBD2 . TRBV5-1 TGCGCCAGCAGCTTGGGACTAGCGGGCGGGGAGCTGTTTTTT CASSLGLAGGELFF
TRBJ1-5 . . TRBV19 TGTGCCAGTAGTATGGGTAGGGATCGGACCCGGGATCAGCCCCAGCATTTT CASSMGRDRTRDQPQHF
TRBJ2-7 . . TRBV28 TGTGCCAGCAGTTTAGGGTACTACGAGCAGTACTTC CASSLGYYEQYF
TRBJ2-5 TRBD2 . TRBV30 TGTGCCTGGGGGGGGAGAGCGGGGCATGAGACCCAGTACTTC CAWGGRAGHETQYF
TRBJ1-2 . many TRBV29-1 TGCAGCGTTGATGGAGGGGCAAGAGCTAACTATGGCTACACCTTC CSVDGGARANYGYTF
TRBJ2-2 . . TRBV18 TGTGCCAGCTCAAGGGACACGAACACCGGGGAGCTGTTTTTT CASSRDTNTGELFF
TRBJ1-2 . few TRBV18 TGTGCCAGCTCACCACAGTCAGCTAACTATGGCTACACCTTC CASSPQSANYGYTF
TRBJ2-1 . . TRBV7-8 TGTGCCAGCAGCTTCCGCGGGACGCCCTACAATGAGCAGTTCTTC CASSFRGTPYNEQFF
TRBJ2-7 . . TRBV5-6 TGTGCCAGCAGCTTGGTTAATACTGGGCAGTACTTC CASSLVNTGQYF
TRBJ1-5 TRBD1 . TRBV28 TGTGCCAGCAGGCGGGGACAGGCAAACAATCAGCCCCAGCATTTT CASRRGQANNQPQHF
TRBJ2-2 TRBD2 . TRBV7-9 TGTGCCAGCAGACCTGGGACTAGCGGGATCTCTTCCGGGGAGCTGTTTTTT CASRPGTSGISSGELFF
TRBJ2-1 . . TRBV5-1 TGCGCCAGCAGCTTAGGGCTAGCGTCGTCTGAGCAGTTCTTC CASSLGLASSEQFF
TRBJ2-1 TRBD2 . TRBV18 TGTGCCAGCTCACCGGAAAGCGGGAGCGGGTACAATGAGCAGTTCTTC CASSPESGSGYNEQFF
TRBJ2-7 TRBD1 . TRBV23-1 TGCGCCAGCAGTCTACCCGAGAATAATTCCGGGACAGGGGTCCACTACGAGCAGTACTTC CASSLPENNSGTGVHYEQYF
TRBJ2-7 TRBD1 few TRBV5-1 TGCGCCAGCAGCGGGGGGACAGGGCAGGTCTACGAGCAGTACTTC CASSGGTGQVYEQYF
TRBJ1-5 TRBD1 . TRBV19 TGTGCCAGTAGTACCCGCAAAACAGGGGAAGGACAGCCCCAGCATTTT CASSTRKTGEGQPQHF
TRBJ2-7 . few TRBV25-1 TGTGCCAGCAGCGCGTCTGCGGGGGCGTCTGGGTACGAGCAGTACTTC CASSASAGASGYEQYF
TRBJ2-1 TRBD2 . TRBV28 TGTGCCAGCAGTTTACTCCCCTCGGGACTAGCGGGGGAGGGGTTCTACAATGAGCAGTTCTTC CASSLLPSGLAGEGFYNEQFF
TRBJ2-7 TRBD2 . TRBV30 TGTGCCTGGAGACGACGGATTAGCGGGAGGGCCGTCTCCTACGAGCAGTACTTC CAWRRRISGRAVSYEQYF
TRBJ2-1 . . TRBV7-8 TGTGCCAGCAGCCCCTCGAACGAGCAGTTCTTC CASSPSNEQFF
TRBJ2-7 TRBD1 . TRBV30 TGTGCCTGGAGTCCCCGGGCGGGACAGGGGGCATCATGGTACGAGCAGTACTTC CAWSPRAGQGASWYEQYF
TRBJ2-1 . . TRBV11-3 TGTGCCAGCAGCCGCCAGGAGGGGTACAATGAGCAGTTCTTC CASSRQEGYNEQFF
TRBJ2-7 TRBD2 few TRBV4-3 TGCGCCAGCAGCCAACAGCCTAGCGGCGTCCACGAGCAGTACTTC CASSQQPSGVHEQYF
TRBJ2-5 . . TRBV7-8 TGTGCCACGGGAGAGGCCTCGGAGACCCAGTACTTC CATGEASETQYF
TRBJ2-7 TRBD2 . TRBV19 TGTGCCAGTAGTCGATCGGGGAGCGGGAGCGTCATGGGCGAGCAGTACTTC CASSRSGSGSVMGEQYF
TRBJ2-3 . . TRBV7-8 TGTGCCAGCAGAAGGTCGGCCGTTAACACAGATACGCAGTATTTT CASRRSAVNTDTQYF
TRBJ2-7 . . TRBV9 TGTGCCAGCAGCGCCCAGGTTGCAGGGTACTACGAGCAGTACTTC CASSAQVAGYYEQYF
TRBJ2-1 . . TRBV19 TGTGCCAGTAGTGCGGACTCAGTTGGGCGTGAGCAGTTCTTC CASSADSVGREQFF
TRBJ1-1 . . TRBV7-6 TGTGCCAGCAGCTTTAGCCCCGACACTGAAGCTTTCTTT CASSFSPDTEAFF
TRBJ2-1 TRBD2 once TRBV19 TGTGCCAGTAGTACACCGGGACTAGGGTCCCACAATGAGCAGTTCTTC CASSTPGLGSHNEQFF
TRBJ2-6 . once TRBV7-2 TGTGCCAGCAGCCGTCCGGGAGTTGGCTCTGGGGCCAACGTCCTGACTTTC CASSRPGVGSGANVLTF
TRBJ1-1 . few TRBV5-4 TGTGCCAGCAGCTTGCTAGAGATGAACACTGAAGCTTTCTTT CASSLLEMNTEAFF
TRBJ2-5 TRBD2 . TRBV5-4 TGTGCCAGCAGCTTGGATCCAGCGGGAGGGGGAGAGACCCAGTACTTC CASSLDPAGGGETQYF
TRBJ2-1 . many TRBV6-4 TGTGCCAGCAGTGATCGGTTGGACGAGCCTACTGAGCAGTTCTTC CASSDRLDEPTEQFF
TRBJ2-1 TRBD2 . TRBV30 TGTGCCTGGAGTGTGGGTAGCGGGAGCTACAATGAGCAGTTCTTC CAWSVGSGSYNEQFF
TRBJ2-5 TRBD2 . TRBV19 TGTGCCAGTAGTAAATTCTCTAGCGGACAAGAGACCCAGTACTTC CASSKFSSGQETQYF
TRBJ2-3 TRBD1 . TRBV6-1 TGTGCCAGCAGTGAAGGGGACAGCCCCGTCACGCAGTATTTT CASSEGDSPVTQYF